The clone carrying this T cell receptor (beta chain) has a count of ten or more. Antigen specificity is unknown. V shed 4 bases and J shed 5 bases, with 14 bases lying between them. The CDR3 runs 14 residues. Germline V lookup: CDR1 MNHNS, CDR2 SASEGT. These data are taken from a study of T cells in Graves' hyperthyroidism and ophthalmopathy. Notes on the study in general: Most clonotypes expanded in thyroid above 0.001 were likewise present in blood. Ophthalmopathy onset followed model prediction by a median about 6.9 months.

Amplified TCR beta CDR3 regions came from RNA transcripts. The HTBI primer set served for first-round RT-PCR of the TCR CDR3. TCRdb ran MiXCR on the multiplex PCR reads and lists one entry per CDR3 protein. The sample yields a few hundred thousand distinct CDR3 sequences, roughly 20% seen once. The chain joins TRBV6-1 to TRBJ1-1; TRBD1 might be the D (5 bases). The sample taken for sequencing was blood. The TCR was taken from a man younger than 35 with Graves' hyperthyroidism. CDR3 in DNA: TGTGCCAGCAGTGCCCGGGACGTCTGGACTGAAGCTTTCTTT. The encoded protein is CASSARDVWTEAFF.